The 24 T cell receptor beta chains below all came from one sample that was sequenced in a study of OX40 agonist ivuxolimab in advanced cancers. Profiled with immunoSEQ multiplex PCR; TCRdb holds only in-frame clones, not every one. The data hold nearly 85,000 clones, with 83% observed a single time. The material sequenced was CD4+ or CD8+ T cells sorted from blood, taken in a trial of the OX40 agonist ivuxolimab. The origin of the receptors is an adult with an advanced solid tumor such as melanoma, head and neck, liver or kidney cancer.

V is TRBV11-2 and J is TRBJ1-1, with a possible D match to TRBD1 (5 bases). The germline CDR1 and CDR2 sequences are SGHAT and FQNNGV. The CDR3 extends over 14 amino acids. V shed 3 bases and J shed 6 bases, with 14 bases lying between them. In DNA, the CDR3 is TGTGCCAGCAGCTTTAATTGGGGCGAATCTGAAGCTTTCTTT. This codes for CASSFNWGESEAFF.

The gene calls are TRBV10-3 and TRBJ2-1, with TRBD1 matching 10 bases. The J segment lost 6 bases and the V segment lost 10 bases, leaving 12 bases of the junction unmatched. CDR1 is ENHRY and CDR2 is SYGVKD in the germline V gene. The CDR3 has 15 residues. The CDR3: CASTPGTGVGNEQFF. For the CDR3, the DNA is TGTGCCAGCACTCCCGGGACAGGGGTCGGCAATGAGCAGTTCTTC.

The chain recombines TRBV7-9 with TRBJ2-1; the D is unclear. The CDR3 has 13 amino acids. Deletions cut 5 bases from V and 5 bases from J, with 10 bases between. Per germline, CDR1 SEHNR and CDR2 FQNEAQ (reference sequence). The CDR3 reads CASSQAADNEQFF. CDR3 DNA sequence: TGTGCCAGCAGCCAAGCCGCAGACAATGAGCAGTTCTTC.

The chain has TRBV25-1 and TRBJ2-1; the D is unclear. CDR3 length equals 15 residues. With 4 bases removed from V and 1 base from J, the gap between germline ends came to 11 bases. The germline V gene has CDR1 MGHDK and CDR2 SYGVNS. CDR3 in amino acids: CASSVSPTSYNEQFF. CDR3 DNA: TGTGCCAGCAGTGTCTCACCTACATCCTACAATGAGCAGTTCTTC.

The chain links TRBV7-2 to TRBJ1-1; D gene ambiguous. The CDR3 is 16 amino acids. With 1 base removed from V and 1 base from J, the gap between germline ends came to 13 bases. CDR1 and CDR2 (germline): SGHTA, FQGNSA. The CDR3 DNA is TGTGCCAGCAGCTTAGTTGGTGGCAGCGCGAACACTGAAGCTTTCTTT. Amino acid sequence: CASSLVGGSANTEAFF. Looking up the rest from reference TRBV7-2 and TRBJ1-1 gives the full variable domain: GAGVSQSPSNKVTEKGKDVELRCDPISGHTALYWYRQSLGQGLEFLIYFQGNSAPDKSGLPSDRFSAERTGGSVSTLTIQRTQQEDSAVYLCASSLVGGSANTEAFFGQGTRLTVV.

This clone was seen just once. V usage is TRBV10-3 and J usage is TRBJ2-3; tentative D call: TRBD2 (6 bases). CDR3 length: 18 amino acids. V lost 4 bases and J lost 4, with 24 bases in between. The germline V gene has CDR1 ENHRY and CDR2 SYGVKD. DNA for the CDR3: TGTGCCATCAGTGCGCCTACGGGACTTCGAGACATAGCAGATACGCAGTATTTT. Its translation is CAISAPTGLRDIADTQYF.

The chain employs TRBV27 and TRBJ2-6; D call uncertain. The CDR3 has 14 amino acids. The V gene lost 6 bases and the J gene lost 3 bases, with 9 bases spanning the gap. Germline-derived CDR1 and CDR2 are MNHEY and SMNVEV (reference sequence). Written as DNA, the CDR3 is TGTGCCAGCAGAACGACGGATGGGGCCAACGTCCTGACTTTC. Its translation is CASRTTDGANVLTF. Full variable domain (outside the CDR3, taken from reference TRBV27 and TRBJ2-6): EAQVTQNPRYLITVTGKKLTVTCSQNMNHEYMSWYRQDPGLGLRQIYYSMNVEVTDKGDVPEGYKVSRKEKRNFPLILESPSPNQTSLYFCASRTTDGANVLTFGAGSRLTVL.

The chain combines TRBV2 with TRBJ1-2; D uncertain. Germline CDR1 SNHLY, CDR2 FYNNEI. This CDR3 spans 15 amino acids. Trimming shortened V by 6 bases and J by 3 bases, and 17 bases separated the two germline ends. The DNA of the CDR3 is TGTGCCAGCAGGGGAACACGGTTGTTGGACTATGGCTACACCTTC. Encoded protein: CASRGTRLLDYGYTF.

The chain couples TRBV29-1 to TRBJ1-1; no definite D call. The V gene's germline CDR1 is SQVTM and CDR2 ANQGSEA. CDR3 length: 13 residues. V was pared by 4 bases and J by 0 bases, with 9 bases between. The CDR3 here is CSVVGGLNTEAFF. CDR3 DNA sequence: TGCAGCGTTGTCGGAGGGTTGAACACTGAAGCTTTCTTT.

V gene TRBV2 combines with J gene TRBJ1-3; no firm D call. In germline, CDR1 is SNHLY, CDR2 FYNNEI. The V and J ends lost 6 bases and 1 base respectively, with 13 bases between them. This CDR3 has 15 amino acids. The CDR3 bases are TGTGCCAGCAGCCCCTCCGTCGTTTCTGGAAACACCATATATTTT. It specifies CASSPSVVSGNTIYF.

In this sample, this clone is medium-sized. The chain has TRBV7-8 and TRBJ1-2; D gene uncertain. CDR1 is SGHVS and CDR2 is FQNEAQ in the germline V gene. Trimming took 4 bases from V and 4 from J, leaving 19 bases between them. The CDR3 is 16 amino acids. The CDR3 here is CASSSSAGTTTYGYTF. CDR3 coding DNA: TGTGCCAGCAGCTCCTCGGCGGGTACTACGACCTATGGCTACACCTTC. The complete variable domain, with remaining parts taken from reference TRBV7-8 and TRBJ1-2, reads GAGVSQSPRYKVAKRGQDVALRCDPISGHVSLFWYQQALGQGPEFLTYFQNEAQLDKSGLPSDRFFAERPEGSVSTLKIQRTQQEDSAVYLCASSSSAGTTTYGYTFGSGTRLTVV.

V and J are TRBV9 and TRBJ2-5; D gene uncertain. V lost 4 bases to trimming and J lost 2 bases, with 3 bases between them. This CDR3 comprises 11 residues. Germline values: CDR1 SGDLS, CDR2 YYNGEE. The CDR3 DNA sequence: TGTGCCAGCAGCACACAAGAGACCCAGTACTTC. This encodes CASSTQETQYF.

This clone has more than one count but fewer than ten. The chain uses TRBV19 and TRBJ2-1; D is perhaps TRBD2 (7 bases). V lost 3 bases, J lost 8 bases, and 17 bases lay in between. Looked up from germline, CDR1 is LNHDA and CDR2 is SQIVND (reference sequence). The CDR3 length is 15 residues. The CDR3 bases are TGTGCCAGTAGTATTGGGGGGGGCCACCTCGATGAGCAGTTCTTC. This sequence encodes CASSIGGGHLDEQFF.

The V call is TRBV11-2, the J call TRBJ2-5, with D tentatively TRBD2 (6 bases). CDR1 and CDR2 from the germline V gene are SGHAT and FQNNGV. The CDR3 contains 13 residues. The germline V and J ends were trimmed by 5 bases and 7 bases, with 14 bases remaining between them. CDR3 region: CASSPLGAGTQYF. The CDR3 region has the DNA TGTGCCAGCAGCCCCCTAGGAGCGGGGACCCAGTACTTC.

The V gene is TRBV7-2, the J gene TRBJ2-7; D gene uncertain. Germline V lookup: CDR1 SGHTA, CDR2 FQGNSA. CDR3 length: 14 amino acids. With 2 bases removed from V and 2 bases from J, the gap between germline ends came to 10 bases. Here the CDR3 DNA reads TGTGCCAGCAGCTTATGGGCTGCGACCTACGAGCAGTACTTC. It translates to CASSLWAATYEQYF.

This rearrangement joins TRBV6-1 to TRBJ1-5; D possibly corresponds to TRBD1 (6 bases). The CDR3 consists of 18 residues. V was clipped by 1 base and J by 4 bases, with 20 bases between them. In germline, CDR1 is MNHNS, CDR2 SASEGT. DNA of the CDR3: TGTGCCAGCAGTGAAGTGAACAGGGTAAGAGTAGGGAATCAGCCCCAGCATTTT. Protein: CASSEVNRVRVGNQPQHF.

This rearrangement joins TRBV29-1 to TRBJ1-1; 7 bases line up with TRBD1. The J segment lost 6 bases and the V segment lost 7 bases, leaving 8 bases of the junction unmatched. The CDR3 consists of 12 residues. Looked up from germline, CDR1 is SQVTM and CDR2 is ANQGSEA. CDR3: CSGEGAGAEAFF. The CDR3 DNA follows: TGCAGCGGGGAGGGGGCTGGGGCTGAAGCTTTCTTT.

This chain connects TRBV6-5 to TRBJ1-4; 10 bases align to TRBD1. CDR1 and CDR2 from the germline V gene are MNHEY and SVGAGI. Trimming removed 0 bases from V and 7 bases from J; junction bases left unmatched: 5. The CDR3 is 16 amino acids. In nucleotides, the CDR3 is TGTGCCAGCAGTTACTCCGGGACAGGGGTCGGTGAAAAACTGTTTTTT. Protein sequence: CASSYSGTGVGEKLFF.

The CDR3 sequence is CAIRGVTGAEAFF. The CDR3 bases are TGTGCCATCAGGGGGGTGACAGGGGCTGAAGCTTTCTTT. This chain connects TRBV10-3 to TRBJ1-1; TRBD1 agrees at 8 bases. This CDR3 spans 13 amino acids. Germline V gene lookup returns CDR1 ENHRY and CDR2 SYGVKD. The ends lost 6 bases at V and 6 bases at J; junction bases unmatched: 6.

V is TRBV5-5 and J is TRBJ2-7; D is possibly TRBD1 (6 bases). The germline CDR1 and CDR2 sequences are SGHKS and YYEKEE (reference sequence). Trimming took 2 bases from V and 4 from J, leaving 13 bases between them. There are 14 residues in the CDR3. CDR3: CASSFATGNYEQYF. Here the CDR3 DNA reads TGTGCCAGCAGCTTTGCGACAGGCAATTACGAGCAGTACTTC. The whole variable domain, filled in from reference TRBV5-5 and TRBJ2-7, reads DAGVTQSPTHLIKTRGQQVTLRCSPISGHKSVSWYQQVLGQGPQFIFQYYEKEERGRGNFPDRFSARQFPNYSSELNVNALLLGDSALYLCASSFATGNYEQYFGPGTRLTVT.

The chain joins TRBV27 to TRBJ1-2; TRBD1 might be the D (6 bases). V lost 6 bases and J lost 6, with 14 bases in between. Per the germline V gene, CDR1 is MNHEY and CDR2 is SMNVEV (reference sequence). The CDR3 has 13 residues. The CDR3 DNA is TGTGCCAGCAGCTATACAGGGACCCATGGCTACACCTTC. Its protein product is CASSYTGTHGYTF.

This chain connects TRBV6-6 to TRBJ1-2; D possibly corresponds to TRBD1 (5 bases). The V and J ends lost 2 bases and 3 bases respectively, with 10 bases between them. This CDR3 has 14 residues. Germline values: CDR1 MNHNY, CDR2 SVGAGI (reference sequence). CDR3 loop: CASSYGRGDYGYTF. DNA for the CDR3: TGTGCCAGCAGTTACGGGAGAGGGGACTATGGCTACACCTTC.

This rearrangement joins TRBV11-3 to TRBJ1-1; D ambiguous. Between the trimmed V and J ends, which lost 5 bases and 1 base, there was a span of 11 bases. The CDR3 runs to 14 residues. The V gene's germline CDR1 is SGHNT and CDR2 YENEEA. The CDR3 DNA follows: TGTGCCAGCAGCGCCGAGATCCAGAACACTGAAGCTTTCTTT. This sequence encodes CASSAEIQNTEAFF.

V is TRBV19 and J is TRBJ2-2, with D possibly matching TRBD2 (5 bases). Deletions cut 6 bases from V and 7 bases from J, with 9 bases between. Germline CDR1 and CDR2: LNHDA and SQIVND (reference sequence). CDR3 size: 12 residues. DNA of the CDR3: TGTGCCAGTAGCATGGAGGTCGGGGAGCTGTTTTTT. It encodes CASSMEVGELFF. Combining the CDR3 with reference TRBV19 and TRBJ2-2 gives the whole variable domain DGGITQSPKYLFRKEGQNVTLSCEQNLNHDAMYWYRQDPGQGLRLIYYSQIVNDFQKGDIAEGYSVSREKKESFPLTVTSAQKNPTAFYLCASSMEVGELFFGEGSRLTVL.